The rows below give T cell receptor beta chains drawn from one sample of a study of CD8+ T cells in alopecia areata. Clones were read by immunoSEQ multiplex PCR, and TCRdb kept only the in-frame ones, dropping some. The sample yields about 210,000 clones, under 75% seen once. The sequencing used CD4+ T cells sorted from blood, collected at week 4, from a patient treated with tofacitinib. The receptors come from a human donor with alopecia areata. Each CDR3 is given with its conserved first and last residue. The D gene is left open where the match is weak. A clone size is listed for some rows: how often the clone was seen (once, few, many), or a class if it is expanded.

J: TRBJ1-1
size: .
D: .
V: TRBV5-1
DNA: TGCGCCAGCAGCACTGGTGGGGGCAAGGCTGAAGCTTTCTTT
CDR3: CASSTGGGKAEAFF

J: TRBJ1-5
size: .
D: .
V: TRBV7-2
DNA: TGTGCCAGCACCCGGCTCGGGGGCAAGGGTCAGCCCCAGCATTTT
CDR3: CASTRLGGKGQPQHF

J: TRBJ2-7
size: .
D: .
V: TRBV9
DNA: TGTGCCAGCAGCGTAGATGTGGGTTACGAGCAGTACTTC
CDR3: CASSVDVGYEQYF

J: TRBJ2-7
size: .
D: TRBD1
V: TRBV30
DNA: TGTGCCTGGAGTGACAGGGGAAGTCAGTACTTC
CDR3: CAWSDRGSQYF

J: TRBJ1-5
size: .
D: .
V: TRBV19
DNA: TGTGCCAGTAAACCACAGGGAGACAATCAGCCCCAGCATTTT
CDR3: CASKPQGDNQPQHF

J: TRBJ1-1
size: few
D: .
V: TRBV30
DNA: TGTGCCTGGAGTGTCGCCTTAAACACTGAAGCTTTCTTT
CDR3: CAWSVALNTEAFF

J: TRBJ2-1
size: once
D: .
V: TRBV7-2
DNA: TGTGCCAGCAGCCCCCTTAGGGGGCGGGGGGCCTACAATGAGCAGTTCTTC
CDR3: CASSPLRGRGAYNEQFF

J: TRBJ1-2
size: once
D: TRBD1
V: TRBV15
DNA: TGTGCCACCAGCAGAGCCTCCGCCCGGGACAGGGCGTACTATGGCTACACCTTC
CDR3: CATSRASARDRAYYGYTF

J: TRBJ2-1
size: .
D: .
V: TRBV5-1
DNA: TGCGCCAGCAGCTTGGACCCATACAATGAGCAGTTCTTC
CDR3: CASSLDPYNEQFF

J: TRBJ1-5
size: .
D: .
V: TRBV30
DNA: TGTGCCTGGAGTGGGGGACAAAGCAATCAGCCCCAGCATTTT
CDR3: CAWSGGQSNQPQHF

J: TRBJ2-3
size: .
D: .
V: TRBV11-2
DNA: TGTGCCAGCAGCTTTGAGGATACGCAGTATTTT
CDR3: CASSFEDTQYF

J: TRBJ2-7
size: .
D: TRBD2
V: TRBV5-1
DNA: TGCGCCAGCAGCTTAACGACTAGCGGGGTGAACGAGCAGTACTTC
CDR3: CASSLTTSGVNEQYF

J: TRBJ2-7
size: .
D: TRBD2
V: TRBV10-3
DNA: TGTGCCATCAGTGAGTCAAGGACTAGCGGTGTGTACGAGCAGTACTTC
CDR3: CAISESRTSGVYEQYF

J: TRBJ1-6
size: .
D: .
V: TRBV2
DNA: TGTGCCAGCAGTGTGCGGCGGGAAAATTCACCCCTCCACTTT
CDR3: CASSVRRENSPLHF

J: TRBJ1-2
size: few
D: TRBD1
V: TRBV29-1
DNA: TGCAGCGTTACTACAGGGGGATCCTATGGCTACACCTTC
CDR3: CSVTTGGSYGYTF

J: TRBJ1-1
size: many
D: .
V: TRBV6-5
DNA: TGTGCCAGCAGTTTCGCAGGGACTGAAGCTTTCTTT
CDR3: CASSFAGTEAFF

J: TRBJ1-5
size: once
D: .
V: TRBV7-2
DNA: TGTGCCAGCAGCAGAGGCCAGAGGAGCAATCAGCCCCAGCATTTT
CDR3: CASSRGQRSNQPQHF

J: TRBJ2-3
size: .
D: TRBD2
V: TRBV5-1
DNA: TGCGCCAGCAGCCCCCCGACGGTAGCGGGGACAGATACGCAGTATTTT
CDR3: CASSPPTVAGTDTQYF

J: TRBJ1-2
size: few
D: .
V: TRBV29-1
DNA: TGCAGCGTGGGGGACGGGGGTCCCTATGGCTACACCTTC
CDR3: CSVGDGGPYGYTF

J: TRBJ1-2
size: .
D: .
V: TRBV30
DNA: TGTGCCTGGAGTGTATCCCGAACTAACTATGGCTACACCTTC
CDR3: CAWSVSRTNYGYTF

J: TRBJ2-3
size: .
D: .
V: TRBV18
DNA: TGTGCCAGCTCGTTTGGACATACTTTCACAGATACGCAGTATTTT
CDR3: CASSFGHTFTDTQYF

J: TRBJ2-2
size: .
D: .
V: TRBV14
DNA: TGTGCCAGCAGCCAAGATAAGGGCTACTACACCGGGGAGCTGTTTTTT
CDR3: CASSQDKGYYTGELFF

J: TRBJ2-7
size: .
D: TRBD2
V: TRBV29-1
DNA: TGCAGCGTTGACGGGGGGAGCGACGAGCAGTACTTC
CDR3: CSVDGGSDEQYF

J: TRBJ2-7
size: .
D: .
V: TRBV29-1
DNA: TGCAGCGTTGAAGTATCAGGGAGAAGTTCCTACGAGCAGTACTTC
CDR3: CSVEVSGRSSYEQYF

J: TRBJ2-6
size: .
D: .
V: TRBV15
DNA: TGTGCCACCAGCAGCGAACATTCGTCTGGGGCCAACGTCCTGACTTTC
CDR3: CATSSEHSSGANVLTF

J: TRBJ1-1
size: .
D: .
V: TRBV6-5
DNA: TGTGCCAGCAGTCGATTGCGGGGGAACACTGAAGCTTTCTTT
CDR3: CASSRLRGNTEAFF

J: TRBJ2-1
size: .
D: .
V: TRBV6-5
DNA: TGTGCCAGCAGCCAACCTTTGGGTGAGCAGTTCTTC
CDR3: CASSQPLGEQFF

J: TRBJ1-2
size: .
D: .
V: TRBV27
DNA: TGTGCCAGCAGCCGTATCCAGGGGCTGTTTGACTATGGCTACACCTTC
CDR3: CASSRIQGLFDYGYTF

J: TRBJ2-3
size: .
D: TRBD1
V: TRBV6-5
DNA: TGTGCCACCAGACAGGGGGATGCCACAGATACGCAGTATTTT
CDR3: CATRQGDATDTQYF

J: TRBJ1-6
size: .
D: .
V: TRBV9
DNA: TGTGCCAGCAGCGTATCGGGAGGGCCACCCCTCCACTTT
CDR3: CASSVSGGPPLHF

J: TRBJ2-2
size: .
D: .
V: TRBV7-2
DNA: TGTGCCAGCAGCCGGCGAGGGCCCTTTGGGACCGGGGAGCTGTTTTTT
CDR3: CASSRRGPFGTGELFF

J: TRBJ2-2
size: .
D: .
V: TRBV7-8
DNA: TGTGCCAGCAGCTCCAGACTAGTCGGCACCGGGGAGCTGTTTTTT
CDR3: CASSSRLVGTGELFF

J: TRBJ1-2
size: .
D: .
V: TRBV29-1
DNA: TGCAGCGCACGCCGGGACGGGACTAACTATGGCTACACCTTC
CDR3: CSARRDGTNYGYTF

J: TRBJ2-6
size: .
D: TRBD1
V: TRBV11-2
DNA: TGTGCCAGCAGCTCCCCCCGCGGGACAGGCCACTCTGGGGCCAACGTCCTGACTTTC
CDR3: CASSSPRGTGHSGANVLTF

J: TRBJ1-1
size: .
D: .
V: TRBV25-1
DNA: TGTGCCAGCAGCCCTACTCCACGGGCTAACACTGAAGCTTTCTTT
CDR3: CASSPTPRANTEAFF

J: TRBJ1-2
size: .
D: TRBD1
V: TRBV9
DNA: TGTGCCAGCAGCTTCTCGACAGGGGTTTCGTTTTCGTATGGCTACACCTTC
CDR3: CASSFSTGVSFSYGYTF

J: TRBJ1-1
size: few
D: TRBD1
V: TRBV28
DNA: TGTGCCAGCAGTACAGGGGCCCTCAACACTGAAGCTTTCTTT
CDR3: CASSTGALNTEAFF

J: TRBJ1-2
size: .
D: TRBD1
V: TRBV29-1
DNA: TGCAGCGTTGGAGACAGGGGTTATGGCTACACCTTC
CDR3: CSVGDRGYGYTF

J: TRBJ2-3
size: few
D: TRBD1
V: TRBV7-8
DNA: TGTGCCAGCAGCTTACTCTTTACAGGGGGCACAGATACGCAGTATTTT
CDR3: CASSLLFTGGTDTQYF

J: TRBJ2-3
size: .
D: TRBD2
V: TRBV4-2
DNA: TGTGCCAGCAGCCAAGGCCAGTTGGGGAGACTAGCGGGGTCCTCCACAGATACGCAGTATTTT
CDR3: CASSQGQLGRLAGSSTDTQYF

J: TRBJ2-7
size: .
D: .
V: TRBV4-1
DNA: TGCGCCAGCAGCCAAGAACCTGTTGGCGAGCAGTACTTC
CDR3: CASSQEPVGEQYF

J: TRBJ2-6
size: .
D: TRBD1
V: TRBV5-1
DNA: TGCGCCAGCATCGACAGGGGAGCTGGGGCCAACGTCCTGACTTTC
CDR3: CASIDRGAGANVLTF

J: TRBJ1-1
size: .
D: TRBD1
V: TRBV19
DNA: TGTGCCAGTAGTCCCCGGGCAGGGGGGACTGAAGCTTTCTTT
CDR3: CASSPRAGGTEAFF

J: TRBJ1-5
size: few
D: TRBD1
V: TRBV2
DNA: TGTGCCAGCAGTTCCCGGACAGGGAATCAGCCCCAGCATTTT
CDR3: CASSSRTGNQPQHF

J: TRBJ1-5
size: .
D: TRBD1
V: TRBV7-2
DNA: TGTGCCAGCAGCCCCCGCACAGGGACAGGCAATCAGCCCCAGCATTTT
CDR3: CASSPRTGTGNQPQHF

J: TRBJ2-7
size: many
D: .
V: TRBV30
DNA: TGTGCCTGGCGAGACGTCTCCTACGAGCAGTACTTC
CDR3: CAWRDVSYEQYF

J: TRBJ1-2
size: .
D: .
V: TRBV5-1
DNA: TGCGCCAGCAGCCCTCGGGACTATGGCTACACCTTC
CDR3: CASSPRDYGYTF

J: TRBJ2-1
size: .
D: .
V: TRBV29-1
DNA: TGCAGCGTTGACGGTAAACCCACGTCCTACAATGAGCAGTTCTTC
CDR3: CSVDGKPTSYNEQFF

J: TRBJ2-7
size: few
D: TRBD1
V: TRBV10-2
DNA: TGCGCCAGCAGTCTACAGGGGCAGCACGAGCAGTACTTC
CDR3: CASSLQGQHEQYF

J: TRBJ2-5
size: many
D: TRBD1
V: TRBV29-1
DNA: TGCAGCGTCGTACTACAGGGGAACCAAGAGACCCAGTACTTC
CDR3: CSVVLQGNQETQYF

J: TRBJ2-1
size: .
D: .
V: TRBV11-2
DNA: TGTGCCAGCAGCTTAGATTTGTGGGGCAATGAGCAGTTCTTC
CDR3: CASSLDLWGNEQFF

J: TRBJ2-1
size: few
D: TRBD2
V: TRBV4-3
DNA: TGCGCCAGCAGCCCTACTAGCGGGGGGGCTCATGAGCAGTTCTTC
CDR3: CASSPTSGGAHEQFF

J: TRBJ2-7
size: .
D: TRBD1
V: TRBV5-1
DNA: TGCGCCAGCAGCCCTCGGACAGGTTTAGACGAGCAGTACTTC
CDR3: CASSPRTGLDEQYF

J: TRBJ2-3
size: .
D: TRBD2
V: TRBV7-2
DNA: TGTGCCAGCAGCTCGAAAGGCCTAGCGGGGGACACAGATACGCAGTATTTT
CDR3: CASSSKGLAGDTDTQYF